These 13 T cell receptor beta chains share one sample of origin, sequenced in a study of response to subunit inactivated influenza vaccine (dated by TCRdb to 2017 to 2018). The time point label on this specimen signifies: around 42 days after influenza vaccine administration. Library preparation used RT-PCR. Sequencing was carried out with an Illumina HiSeq 2500. TCRdb reprocessed the public reads (quality trimming at Q25 with fastp, clone calling with MiXCR) and kept in-frame beta chains. For every CDR3 protein sequence, its rows merge into one entry that carries the most common genes and DNA. The sample records fewer than 700,000 distinct CDR3 sequences, 10% to 15% of which are singletons. The top ten clonotypes cover about an eighth of the sample. The material sequenced was PBMCs from blood, taken roughly 45 days after vaccination. The source is a man aged 50 to 59 who received an inactivated influenza vaccine. Donor details come from another sample of the same person, matched by shared clones.

Only a few counts were recorded for this clonotype. The V gene is TRBV4-2, the J gene TRBJ2-1; 9 bases match TRBD2. CDR1 and CDR2 from the germline V gene are LGHNA and YNFKEQ. V gave up 4 bases and J gave up 8 bases; unmatched junction bases: 12. The CDR3 contains 16 residues. For the CDR3, the DNA is TGTGCCAGCAGCCCAAGGCATGGGACTAGCATGGATGAGCAGTTCTTC. It codes for CASSPRHGTSMDEQFF.

The chain recombines TRBV10-2 with TRBJ2-5; 13 nucleotides line up with TRBD2. The V gene end was trimmed by 2 bases and the J gene end by 5 bases; junction bases not matched to a gene: 11. Germline-derived CDR1 and CDR2 are WSHSY and SAAADI. This CDR3 has 18 amino acids. CDR3 protein: CASSEIGLAGEGAETQYF. The CDR3 nucleotides read TGCGCCAGCAGTGAGATCGGACTAGCGGGGGAAGGTGCGGAGACCCAGTACTTC.

The chain uses TRBV13 and TRBJ2-2, with D tentatively TRBD2 (6 bases). V was pared by 3 bases and J by 1 base, with 15 bases between. CDR1 and CDR2 (germline): PRHDT, FYEKMQ (reference sequence). The CDR3 extends over 17 amino acids. The CDR3 here is CASSLRRGGQNTGELFF. Written as DNA, the CDR3 is TGTGCCAGCAGCTTGCGGCGGGGCGGACAGAACACCGGGGAGCTGTTTTTT.

The chain combines TRBV4-3 with TRBJ2-1; TRBD2 is a possible D gene (6 bases). Looked up from germline, CDR1 is LGHNA and CDR2 is YSLEER. V was clipped by 0 bases and J by 9 bases, with 15 bases between them. The CDR3 extends over 15 amino acids. The CDR3 nucleotides are TGCGCCAGCAGCCAAGACCCGGGAGTTAATTCTGAGCAGTTCTTC. The encoded protein is CASSQDPGVNSEQFF.

This clonotype was seen ten or more times. The V call is TRBV29-1, the J call TRBJ2-7; TRBD2 agrees at 14 bases. CDR1 is SQVTM and CDR2 is ANQGSEA in the germline V gene. The length of the CDR3 is 15 residues. V dropped 4 bases and J dropped 3; count of bases not matched to a gene: 5. The CDR3 loop is CSVGIGTSGGYEQYF. In DNA form, the CDR3 reads TGCAGCGTTGGTATCGGGACTAGCGGGGGCTACGAGCAGTACTTC.

Here the CDR3 DNA reads TGCGCCAGCAGTGAGATAGGGACAGGGGTGAACACTGAAGCTTTCTTT. This gives the protein CASSEIGTGVNTEAFF. V and J are TRBV10-2 and TRBJ1-1; 10 bases line up with TRBD1. The CDR3 sequence is 16 residues long. V shed 2 bases, J shed 0 bases, and the junction held 3 bases outside the gene matches. CDR1 and CDR2 from the germline V gene are WSHSY and SAAADI.

This clonotype was seen only a few times. The chain has TRBV2 and TRBJ1-2; TRBD1 aligns across 9 bases. Germline V gene sequence: CDR1 SNHLY, CDR2 FYNNEI. After removal of 4 bases from V and 7 bases from J, the junction contained 10 bases not matched to a gene. CDR3 length: 15 residues. CDR3 DNA: TGTGCCAGCAGTGGATTGGGACAGGGTGTCGCTGGCTACACCTTC. Residues: CASSGLGQGVAGYTF.

Many counts were recorded for this clonotype. The chain carries TRBV4-2 and TRBJ2-5, with D hard to call. Trimming pared 1 base from V and 5 bases from J, leaving 8 bases between. The CDR3 contains 13 residues. The V gene's germline CDR1 is LGHNA and CDR2 YNFKEQ. The CDR3 protein is CASSQGLVETQYF. The CDR3 region has the DNA TGTGCCAGCAGCCAAGGGCTAGTTGAGACCCAGTACTTC.

V and J are TRBV9 and TRBJ2-5, with TRBD2 identical over 11 bases. The germline V gene has CDR1 SGDLS and CDR2 YYNGEE. J was trimmed by 3 bases and V by 3 bases; bases with no gene match: 1. The CDR3 extends over 14 amino acids. CDR3 nucleotide sequence: TGTGCCAGCAGCGCGACTAGCGGGAAAGAGACCCAGTACTTC. It encodes CASSATSGKETQYF.

V gene TRBV9 combines with J gene TRBJ1-1; 7 positions agree with TRBD1. The CDR3 runs 14 residues. The junction had 4 bases not matched to a gene; V was cut back by 0 bases and J by 5 bases. CDR1 and CDR2 (germline): SGDLS, YYNGEE. For the CDR3, the DNA is TGTGCCAGCAGCGTAGACAGGGGCGAAACTGAAGCTTTCTTT. Amino acids: CASSVDRGETEAFF.

V gene TRBV15 combines with J gene TRBJ1-5, with TRBD1 matching over 9 bases. CDR1 LNHNV and CDR2 YYDKDF come from the germline V gene (reference sequence). The V gene end was trimmed by 7 bases and the J gene end by 1 base; junction bases not matched to a gene: 5. The CDR3 totals 15 residues. The CDR3 sequence is CATTNGQGSNQPQHF. The CDR3, as DNA: TGTGCCACCACCAACGGACAGGGGAGCAATCAGCCCCAGCATTTT. Full variable domain (outside the CDR3, taken from reference TRBV15 and TRBJ1-5): DAMVIQNPRYQVTQFGKPVTLSCSQTLNHNVMYWYQQKSSQAPKLLFHYYDKDFNNEADTPDNFQSRRPNTSFCFLDIRSPGLGDTAMYLCATTNGQGSNQPQHFGDGTRLSIL.

This clonotype was seen a few times. V gene TRBV6-2 or TRBV6-3 combines with J gene TRBJ2-1; 16 positions match TRBD2. The CDR3 extends over 20 amino acids. The germline CDR1 and CDR2 sequences are MNHEY and SVGEGT. J lost 5 bases, V lost 0 bases, and 10 bases had no gene match. CDR3 sequence (DNA): TGTGCCAGCAGTTACTCGAGGGGACTAGCGGGAGGGCCTCGAAACAATGAGCAGTTCTTC. The encoded protein is CASSYSRGLAGGPRNNEQFF.

V is TRBV20-1 and J is TRBJ1-2; a possible D gene is TRBD1 (5 bases). The germline V gene has CDR1 DFQATT and CDR2 SNEGSKA (reference sequence). CDR3 length equals 15 residues. With 6 bases removed from V and 5 bases from J, the gap between germline ends came to 22 bases. The CDR3 DNA follows: TGCAGTGCACAACCTCAGGGCGGCTGGGGATATGGCTACACCTTC. This sequence encodes CSAQPQGGWGYGYTF.